The 15 T cell receptor beta chains below come from one sample, sequenced in a study of neurological immune-mediated disorders. Each CDR3 protein is one row after TCRdb ran MiXCR on the 5' RACE reads. Of under 45,000 distinct CDR3 sequences in the sample, about 13% are singletons; the top ten hold roughly 1.3%. The sample taken for sequencing was PBMCs. The source of these receptors is a female donor in good health.

At least ten counts were recorded for this clonotype. The chain recombines TRBV24-1 with TRBJ2-2; TRBD1 matches 10 bases. Unmatched junction bases numbered 6, after V lost 3 bases and J lost 6 bases. The V gene's germline CDR1 is KGHDR and CDR2 SFDVKD. This CDR3 is 16 amino acids long. This CDR3 is CATSDARQGASGELFF. The CDR3 nucleotides read TGTGCCACCAGTGATGCCCGACAGGGGGCTTCCGGGGAGCTGTTTTTT.

Many counts were recorded for this clonotype. The chain combines TRBV19 with TRBJ1-5; weak D call: TRBD1 (6 bases). Between the trimmed V and J ends, which lost 5 bases and 2 bases, there was a span of 13 bases. Germline V gene lookup returns CDR1 LNHDA and CDR2 SQIVND (reference sequence). The length of the CDR3 is 15 residues. The CDR3 nucleotides read TGTGCCAGTAGTGCAGGGGATTTGGGCAATCAGCCCCAGCATTTT. Translating gives CASSAGDLGNQPQHF.

At least ten counts were recorded for this clonotype. The chain recombines TRBV5-1 with TRBJ2-7; 7 nucleotides line up with TRBD1. Trimming removed 0 bases from V and 0 bases from J; junction bases left unmatched: 6. The V gene's germline CDR1 is SGHRS and CDR2 YFSETQ. The CDR3 runs to 16 residues. The CDR3 DNA sequence: TGCGCCAGCAGCTTGGTCGGGTGGGACAGCTCCTACGAGCAGTACTTC. Protein product: CASSLVGWDSSYEQYF.

This clonotype was counted at least ten times. The rearrangement links TRBV18 to TRBJ1-1; D unresolved. The V and J ends lost 3 bases and 3 bases respectively, with 8 bases between them. Germline V gives CDR1 KGHSH, CDR2 LQKENI. The CDR3 sequence is 13 residues long. This CDR3 reads CASSPARDTEAFF. In nucleotides, the CDR3 is TGTGCCAGCTCACCGGCCCGGGACACTGAAGCTTTCTTT.

This clonotype was seen at least ten times. The chain carries TRBV5-6 and TRBJ1-1; 9 nucleotides agree with TRBD1. V was clipped by 0 bases and J by 1 base; unmatched bases: 4. The CDR3 sequence is 16 residues long. Germline-derived CDR1 and CDR2 are SGHDT and YYEEEE. Here the CDR3 reads CASSLGTGASNTEAFF. CDR3 coding DNA: TGTGCCAGCAGCTTGGGGACAGGGGCTTCGAACACTGAAGCTTTCTTT.

This clonotype was counted at least ten times. This sequence joins TRBV5-1 and TRBJ1-5; TRBD1 is a possible D gene (5 bases). V was pared by 4 bases and J by 3 bases, with 14 bases between. Germline V gene data show CDR1 as SGHRS and CDR2 as YFSETQ. The CDR3 length is 15 residues. This chain's CDR3 is CASSVGGGDNQPQHF. For the CDR3, the DNA is TGCGCCAGCAGCGTGGGGGGGGGTGACAATCAGCCCCAGCATTTT.

This clonotype was detected ten times or more. V gene TRBV7-6 combines with J gene TRBJ2-1; no clear D. Trimming removed 1 base from V and 0 bases from J, with 19 bases in between. The CDR3 has 19 residues. Per germline, CDR1 SGHVS and CDR2 FNYEAQ. CDR3 protein: CASSLDRQKQNSSYNEQFF. The CDR3 nucleotides read TGTGCCAGCAGCTTAGATAGACAAAAGCAGAACAGCTCCTACAATGAGCAGTTCTTC.

This clonotype was seen repeatedly, ten times or more. V is TRBV12-3 or TRBV12-4 and J is TRBJ2-1, with 10 bases that match TRBD2. The CDR3 runs to 15 residues. Trimming cost V 2 bases and J 6 bases; bases outside gene matches: 4. The CDR3 sequence: CASSLLAGVTNEQFF. Here the CDR3 DNA reads TGTGCCAGCAGTTTACTAGCGGGGGTGACCAATGAGCAGTTCTTC.

There are many counts of this clonotype. This chain joins TRBV5-1 and TRBJ2-5; 12 bases align to TRBD2. This CDR3 region has 15 residues. The trim removed 4 bases at V and 7 bases at J, leaving 8 bases unmatched. The germline V gene has CDR1 SGHRS and CDR2 YFSETQ. In nucleotides, the CDR3 is TGCGCCAGCAGCCTCGGGACTAGCGGGTGGGGGACCCAGTACTTC. Protein: CASSLGTSGWGTQYF.

The V call is TRBV2, the J call TRBJ1-5; 8 positions match TRBD1. J gave up 7 bases and V 2 bases, and 4 bases lay outside the gene matches. Germline CDR1 is SNHLY and CDR2 is FYNNEI. The CDR3 contains 14 residues. The chain's CDR3 is CASSEQGAPQPQHF. DNA for the CDR3: TGTGCCAGCAGTGAACAGGGGGCCCCCCAGCCCCAGCATTTT.

This clonotype was counted at least ten times. The CDR3 nucleotides are TGTGCCAGCAGTTCGACGATGGACAAAAACATTCAGTACTTC. It specifies CASSSTMDKNIQYF. The chain joins TRBV12-3 or TRBV12-4 to TRBJ2-4, with D unclear. The CDR3 consists of 14 residues. V was cut by 4 bases and J by 3 bases, with 10 bases left in between.

This clonotype was counted at least ten times. This chain connects TRBV7-2 to TRBJ1-1; D possibly corresponds to TRBD1 (5 bases). Germline assignment: CDR1 SGHTA and CDR2 FQGNSA. This CDR3 has 14 amino acids. The V gene lost 3 bases and the J gene lost 2 bases, with 10 bases spanning the gap. CDR3 nucleotide sequence: TGTGCCAGCAGCTTGGGACCTGCAAACACTGAAGCTTTCTTT. It is translated as CASSLGPANTEAFF. Full variable domain (outside the CDR3, taken from reference TRBV7-2 and TRBJ1-1): GAGVSQSPSNKVTEKGKDVELRCDPISGHTALYWYRQSLGQGLEFLIYFQGNSAPDKSGLPSDRFSAERTGGSVSTLTIQRTQQEDSAVYLCASSLGPANTEAFFGQGTRLTVV.

This clonotype was detected ten times or more. The chain links TRBV5-1 to TRBJ1-1; TRBD1 might be the D (6 bases). V lost 3 bases and J lost 1, with 10 bases in between. This CDR3 region has 14 residues. Germline V CDR1 and CDR2: SGHRS, YFSETQ. The CDR3 here is CASSSGTPNTEAFF. DNA for the CDR3: TGCGCCAGCAGCTCCGGGACACCGAACACTGAAGCTTTCTTT.

V and J are TRBV20-1 and TRBJ1-6; D is perhaps TRBD1 (6 bases). Trimming cost V 4 bases and J 8 bases, with 12 bases left between them. Germline values: CDR1 DFQATT, CDR2 SNEGSKA (reference sequence). The CDR3 is 13 residues long. As DNA, the CDR3 is TGCAGTGCTATATTGCCAGGGGATTCACCCCTCCACTTT. Its translation is CSAILPGDSPLHF.

This clonotype was recorded many times. The chain links TRBV20-1 to TRBJ2-5; 10 bases match TRBD1. CDR1 is DFQATT and CDR2 is SNEGSKA in the germline V gene (reference sequence). V trimming: 0 bases; J trimming: 5 bases; junction bases outside the gene matches: 6. This CDR3 contains 15 residues. The CDR3 loop is CSARDLGQGRETQYF. The CDR3, as DNA: TGCAGTGCTAGAGATTTGGGACAGGGGAGGGAGACCCAGTACTTC.